The present TCR beta chain was sequenced within a study of blood T cell repertoires in COVID-19. The wider study: T cells, B-cell-depleted T cells, or PBMCs supplied cDNA or gDNA.

Seattle researchers signed up patients amid active infection and tracked them longitudinally. Germline V lookup: CDR1 LNHDA, CDR2 SQIVND (reference sequence). The germline V and J ends were trimmed by 3 bases and 1 base, with 12 bases remaining between them. The CDR3 extends over 15 amino acids. Using immunoSEQ multiplex PCR, the repertoire was profiled, and TCRdb retains in-frame clones only, with some absent. The sample lists over 200,000 clones, 80% to 95% seen once, with about 0.8% in the top ten. This receptor was taken from a man aged 60-69 years with COVID-19, enrolled during active disease. The chain couples TRBV19 to TRBJ1-1; D is ambiguous. The sequenced sample was peripheral blood. As DNA, the CDR3 is TGTGCCAGTAGTATGCGAGGGCCACAGAACACTGAAGCTTTCTTT. Its protein product is CASSMRGPQNTEAFF.